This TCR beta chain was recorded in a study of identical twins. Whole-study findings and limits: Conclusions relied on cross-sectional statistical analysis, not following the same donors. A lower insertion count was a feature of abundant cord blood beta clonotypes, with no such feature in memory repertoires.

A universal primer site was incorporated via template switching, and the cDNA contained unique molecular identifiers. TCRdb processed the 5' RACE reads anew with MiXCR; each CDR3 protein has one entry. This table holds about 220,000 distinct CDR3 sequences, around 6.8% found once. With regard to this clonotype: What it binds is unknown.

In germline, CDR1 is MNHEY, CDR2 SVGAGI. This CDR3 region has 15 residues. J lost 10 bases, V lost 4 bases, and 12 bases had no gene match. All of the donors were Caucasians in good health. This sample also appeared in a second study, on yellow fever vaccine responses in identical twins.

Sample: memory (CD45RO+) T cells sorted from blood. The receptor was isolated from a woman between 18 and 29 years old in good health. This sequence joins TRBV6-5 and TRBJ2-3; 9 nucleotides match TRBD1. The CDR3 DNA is TGTGCCAGCAGTTCACAGGGGGCTAAAACCCCTTCGCAGTATTTT. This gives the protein CASSSQGAKTPSQYF.